The sequence of this T cell receptor (beta chain) was determined in a study of shared clonotypes between healthy human individuals. This clone was recorded once. Clones were read by immunoSEQ multiplex PCR, and TCRdb kept only the in-frame ones, dropping some. The sample has some 2,000,000 clones; approximately 94% are singletons. Germline lookup yields CDR1 SNHLY and CDR2 FYNNEI. The CDR3 contains 12 residues. V was cut by 10 bases and J by 0 bases, with 10 bases left in between. This TCR came from a young man in good health. Sequenced: naive CD4+ T cells sorted from blood. As for subset: CD45RA+ positively selected. The V call is TRBV2, the J call TRBJ2-7, with TRBD2 as a possible D gene (7 bases). The CDR3 sequence is CAIRGASYEQYF. The CDR3 coding sequence is TGTGCCATACGGGGGGCCTCCTACGAGCAGTACTTC.